This entry concerns a single T cell receptor beta chain. This specimen comes from a study of cytomegalovirus exposure and HLA in healthy donors. With 60 Vbeta and 13 Jbeta primers, the PCR was carried out. The repertoire was sequenced with immunoSEQ multiplex PCR; TCRdb's copy has only in-frame clones and lacks some. Here the sample spans under 200,000 clones, nearly 80% being singletons. The trim removed 2 bases at V and 0 bases at J, leaving 7 bases unmatched. The germline V gene encodes CDR1 KGHSH and CDR2 LQKENI. The CDR3 covers 17 residues. The sequenced sample consisted of PBMCs. The source of this sequence is a woman aged 40 to 55 in good health and CMV-seronegative. V usage is TRBV18 and J usage is TRBJ2-4, with 7 bases fitting TRBD1. The chain's CDR3 is CASSPSTGVTAKNIQYF. The CDR3 DNA reads TGTGCCAGCTCACCATCAACAGGGGTCACAGCCAAAAACATTCAGTACTTC.